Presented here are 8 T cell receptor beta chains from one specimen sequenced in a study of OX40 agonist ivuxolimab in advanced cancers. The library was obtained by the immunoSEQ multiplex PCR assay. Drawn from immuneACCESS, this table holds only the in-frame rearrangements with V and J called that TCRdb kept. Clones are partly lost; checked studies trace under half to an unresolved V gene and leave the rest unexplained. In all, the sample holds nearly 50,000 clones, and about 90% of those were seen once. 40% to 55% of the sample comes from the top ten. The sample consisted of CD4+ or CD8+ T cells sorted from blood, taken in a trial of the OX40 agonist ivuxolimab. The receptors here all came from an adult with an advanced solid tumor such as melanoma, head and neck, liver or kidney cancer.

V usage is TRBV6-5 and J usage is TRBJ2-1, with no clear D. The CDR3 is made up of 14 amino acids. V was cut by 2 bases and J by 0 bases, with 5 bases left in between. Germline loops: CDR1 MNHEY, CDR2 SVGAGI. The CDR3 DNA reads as TGTGCCAGCAGTTACCCCGGCTCCTACAATGAGCAGTTCTTC. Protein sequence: CASSYPGSYNEQFF.

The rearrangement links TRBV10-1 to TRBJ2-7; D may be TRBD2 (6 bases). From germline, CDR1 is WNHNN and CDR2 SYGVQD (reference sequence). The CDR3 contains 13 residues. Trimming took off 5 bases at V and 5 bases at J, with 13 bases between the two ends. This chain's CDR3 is CASSPAGRDEQYF. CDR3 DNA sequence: TGCGCCAGCAGTCCAGCGGGCAGGGACGAGCAGTACTTC.

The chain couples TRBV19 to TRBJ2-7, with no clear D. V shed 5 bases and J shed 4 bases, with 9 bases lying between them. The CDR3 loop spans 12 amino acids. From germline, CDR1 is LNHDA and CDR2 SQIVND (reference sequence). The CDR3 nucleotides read TGTGCCAGTAGTGGCTTCGATTACGAGCAGTACTTC. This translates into CASSGFDYEQYF.

The CDR3: CSVETDSYGYTF. CDR3 bases: TGCAGCGTTGAAACGGACAGCTATGGCTACACCTTC. V and J are TRBV29-1 and TRBJ1-2; a weak D match, TRBD1 (6 bases). From germline, CDR1 is SQVTM and CDR2 ANQGSEA. V lost 2 bases to trimming and J lost 4 bases, with 8 bases between them. CDR3 size: 12 residues.

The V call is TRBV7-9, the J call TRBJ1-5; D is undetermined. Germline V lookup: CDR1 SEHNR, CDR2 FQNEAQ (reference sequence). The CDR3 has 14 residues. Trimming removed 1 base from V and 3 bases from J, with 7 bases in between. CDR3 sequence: CASSLEQSNQPQHF. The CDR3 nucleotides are TGTGCCAGCAGCTTAGAGCAATCCAATCAGCCCCAGCATTTT. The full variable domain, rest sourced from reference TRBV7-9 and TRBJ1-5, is DTGVSQNPRHKITKRGQNVTFRCDPISEHNRLYWYRQTLGQGPEFLTYFQNEAQLEKSRLLSDRFSAERPKGSFSTLEIQRTEQGDSAMYLCASSLEQSNQPQHFGDGTRLSIL.

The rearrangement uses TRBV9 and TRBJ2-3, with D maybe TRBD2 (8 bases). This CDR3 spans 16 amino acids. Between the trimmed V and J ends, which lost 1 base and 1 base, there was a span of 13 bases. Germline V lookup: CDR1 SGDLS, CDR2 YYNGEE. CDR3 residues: CASSVRQGLGTDTQYF. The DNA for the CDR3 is TGTGCCAGCAGCGTACGACAGGGACTAGGCACAGATACGCAGTATTTT.

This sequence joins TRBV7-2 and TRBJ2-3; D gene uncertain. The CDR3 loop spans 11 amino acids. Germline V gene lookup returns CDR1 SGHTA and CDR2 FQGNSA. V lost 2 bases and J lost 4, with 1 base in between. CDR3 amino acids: CASSLPDTQYF. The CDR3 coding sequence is TGTGCCAGCAGCTTACCAGATACGCAGTATTTT.

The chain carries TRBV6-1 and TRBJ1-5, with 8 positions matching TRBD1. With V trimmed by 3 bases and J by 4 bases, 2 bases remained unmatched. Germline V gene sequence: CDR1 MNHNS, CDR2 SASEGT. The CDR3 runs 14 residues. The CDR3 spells CASSDQGANQPQHF. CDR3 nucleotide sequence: TGTGCCAGCAGTGATCAGGGGGCGAATCAGCCCCAGCATTTT.